This T cell receptor (beta chain) originates from a study of T cells in localized non-small cell lung cancer. Overall study results and limits: Heterogeneity is still possible, as just one tumor region was sequenced. A higher density of T cells in blood coincided with extended overall survival. Uninvolved nearby lung showed the greatest T cell clonality, exceeding that found in tumor.

The data were produced by immunoSEQ multiplex PCR, yet TCRdb's version contains in-frame clones alone and is incomplete. Altogether 15,000 to 20,000 clones are present, approximately 90% being singletons, with the ten largest covering approximately 3.7%. This clone was found a few times. No antigen is known for it. The CDR3 is 13 residues long. In germline, CDR1 is SGHRS, CDR2 YFSETQ. Deletions cut 0 bases from V and 2 bases from J, with 5 bases between. This chain links TRBV5-1 with TRBJ1-1; no definite D call. The TCR originated in a male donor aged 60 or over with stage II squamous cell lung carcinoma. This specimen consisted of peripheral blood, obtained before any cancer treatment. As DNA, the CDR3 is TGCGCCAGCAGCTTGGCCGGAAACACTGAAGCTTTCTTT. Its translation: CASSLAGNTEAFF.